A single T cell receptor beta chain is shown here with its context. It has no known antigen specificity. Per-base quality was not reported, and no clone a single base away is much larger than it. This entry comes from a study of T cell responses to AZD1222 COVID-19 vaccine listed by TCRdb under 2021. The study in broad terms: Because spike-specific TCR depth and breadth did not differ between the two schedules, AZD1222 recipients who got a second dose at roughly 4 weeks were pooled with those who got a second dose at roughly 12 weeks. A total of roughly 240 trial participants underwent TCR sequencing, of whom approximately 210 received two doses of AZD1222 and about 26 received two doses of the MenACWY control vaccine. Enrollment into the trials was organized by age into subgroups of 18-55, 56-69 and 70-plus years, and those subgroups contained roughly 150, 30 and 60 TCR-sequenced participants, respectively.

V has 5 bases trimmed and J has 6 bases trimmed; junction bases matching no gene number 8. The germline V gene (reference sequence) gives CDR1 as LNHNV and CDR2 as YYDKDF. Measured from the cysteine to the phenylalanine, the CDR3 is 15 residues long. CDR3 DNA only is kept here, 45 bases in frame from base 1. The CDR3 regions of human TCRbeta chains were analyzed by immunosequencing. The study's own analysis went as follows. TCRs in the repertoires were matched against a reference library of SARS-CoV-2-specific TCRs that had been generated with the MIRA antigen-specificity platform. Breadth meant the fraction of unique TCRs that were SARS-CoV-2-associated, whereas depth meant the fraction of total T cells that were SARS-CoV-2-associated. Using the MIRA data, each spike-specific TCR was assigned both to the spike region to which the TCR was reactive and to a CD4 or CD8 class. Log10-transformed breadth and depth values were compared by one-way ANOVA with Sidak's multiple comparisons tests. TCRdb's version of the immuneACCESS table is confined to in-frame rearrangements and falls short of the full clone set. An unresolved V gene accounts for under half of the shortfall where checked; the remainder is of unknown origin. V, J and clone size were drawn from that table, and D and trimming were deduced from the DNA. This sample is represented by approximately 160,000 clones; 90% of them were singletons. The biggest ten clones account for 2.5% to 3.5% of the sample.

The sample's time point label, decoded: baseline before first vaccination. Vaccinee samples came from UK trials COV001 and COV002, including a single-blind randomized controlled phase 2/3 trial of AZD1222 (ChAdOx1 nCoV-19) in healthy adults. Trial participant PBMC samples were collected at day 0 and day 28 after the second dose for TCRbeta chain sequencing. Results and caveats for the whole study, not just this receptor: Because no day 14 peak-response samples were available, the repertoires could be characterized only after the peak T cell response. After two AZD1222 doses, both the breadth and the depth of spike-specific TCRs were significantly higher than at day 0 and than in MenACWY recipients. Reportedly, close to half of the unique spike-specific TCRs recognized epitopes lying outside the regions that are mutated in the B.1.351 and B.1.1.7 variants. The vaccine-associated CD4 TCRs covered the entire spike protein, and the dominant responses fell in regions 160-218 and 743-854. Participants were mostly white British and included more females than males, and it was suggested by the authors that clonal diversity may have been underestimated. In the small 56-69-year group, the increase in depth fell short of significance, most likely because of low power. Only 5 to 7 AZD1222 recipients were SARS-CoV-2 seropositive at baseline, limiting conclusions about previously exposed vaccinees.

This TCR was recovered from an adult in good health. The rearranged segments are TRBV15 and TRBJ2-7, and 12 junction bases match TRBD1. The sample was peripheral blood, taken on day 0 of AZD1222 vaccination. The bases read TGTGCCACCAGCCCTCCGGGACAGGGGGCTTCCGAGCAGTACTTC. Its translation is CATSPPGQGASEQYF.